This T cell receptor (beta chain) emerged from a study of immune evolution from preneoplasia to lung adenocarcinoma. Nucleic acids came from premalignant or tumor cells enriched by macro-dissection. CDR3 size: 14 residues. Germline V gene sequence: CDR1 SNHLY, CDR2 FYNNEI. This table comes from immunoSEQ multiplex PCR, and its TCRdb copy is limited to in-frame clones, with some not included. In the table there are roughly 6,700 clones, roughly 76% of which are singletons. Concerning this clone: Mismatch with germline at one junction end may stem from a read error.

V usage is TRBV2 and J usage is TRBJ1-4; TRBD1 might be the D (6 bases). The source is a person between 60 and 69 years old with lung adenocarcinoma. Sample: FFPE invasive lung adenocarcinoma tissue. CDR3 sequence (DNA): TGTGCCAGCAGTGATGGGGACACTACTGAAAAACTGTTTTTT. It translates to CASSDGDTTEKLFF.